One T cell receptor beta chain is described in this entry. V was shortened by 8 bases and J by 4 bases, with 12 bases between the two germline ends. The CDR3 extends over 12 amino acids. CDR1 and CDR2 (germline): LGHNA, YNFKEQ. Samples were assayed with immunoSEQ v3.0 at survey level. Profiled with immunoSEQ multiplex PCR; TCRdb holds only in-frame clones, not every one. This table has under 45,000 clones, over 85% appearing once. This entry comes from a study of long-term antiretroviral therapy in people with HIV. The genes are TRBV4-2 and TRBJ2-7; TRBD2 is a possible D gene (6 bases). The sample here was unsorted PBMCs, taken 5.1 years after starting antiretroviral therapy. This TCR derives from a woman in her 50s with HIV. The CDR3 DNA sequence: TGTGCCAGCCGGGACTTGAGGTACGAGCAGTACTTC. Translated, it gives CASRDLRYEQYF.